The 22 T cell receptor beta chains presented below share a single source sample, sequenced in a study of beta chain features in type 1 diabetes (dated by TCRdb to the late 2010s). The receptor library was made with the immunoSEQ multiplex PCR assay. The entire isolated RNA was reverse transcribed using the High Capacity cDNA Reverse Transcription Kit, and thus expressed TCRB transcripts were sequenced. In TCRdb, the immuneACCESS table is reduced to in-frame sequences with V and J assigned. These tables do not hold every clone; where another copy was compared, an unresolved V gene accounts for under half, and the others remain unexplained. The sample records around 500,000 clones, more than 9.5% of which are singletons. Jointly, the top ten make up approximately 0.05% of the sample. The sequencing input was naive CD4+ T cells from blood. The label giving this sample's cell subset or site can be read as: true naive CD4+ T cells. Source of these receptors: a woman between 18 and 30 years old in good health.

This clone was seen a handful of times. V gene TRBV6-5 combines with J gene TRBJ1-2, with D perhaps TRBD1 (6 bases). Germline V gene sequence: CDR1 MNHEY, CDR2 SVGAGI. The CDR3 extends over 14 amino acids. Trimming pared 4 bases from V and 8 bases from J, leaving 17 bases between. Written as DNA, the CDR3 is TGTGCCAGCAGTTCCAACAGGGCCCTTCCGGGCTACACCTTC. This encodes CASSSNRALPGYTF.

This clone came up a few times. The chain couples TRBV7-3 to TRBJ2-3, with D unclear. Germline values: CDR1 SGHTA, CDR2 FQGTGA. The CDR3 has 13 residues. Between the trimmed V and J ends, which lost 3 bases and 5 bases, there was a span of 9 bases. CDR3 residues: CASSLSRLDTQYF. For the CDR3, the DNA is TGTGCCAGCAGCTTGAGTAGACTAGATACGCAGTATTTT.

This chain uses TRBV5-1 with TRBJ2-1; the D is unclear. The CDR3 has 15 residues. With 5 bases removed from V and 0 bases from J, the gap between germline ends came to 12 bases. Germline-derived CDR1 and CDR2 are SGHRS and YFSETQ. CDR3 coding DNA: TGCGCCAGCAGTGGCGGTCTTAGCTCCTACAATGAGCAGTTCTTC. This codes for CASSGGLSSYNEQFF.

The V call is TRBV14, the J call TRBJ2-3; 14 bases align to TRBD2. Germline assignment: CDR1 SGHDN and CDR2 FVKESK. CDR3 length: 21 residues. The junction had 12 bases not matched to a gene; V was cut back by 0 bases and J by 1 base. CDR3 protein: CASSQDRTSGRLSQRTDTQYF. In DNA, the CDR3 is TGTGCCAGCAGCCAAGATCGGACTAGCGGGAGGCTCTCCCAACGCACAGATACGCAGTATTTT.

The chain employs TRBV9 and TRBJ2-7; D perhaps matches TRBD1 (6 bases). V shed 4 bases and J shed 7 bases, with 18 bases lying between them. The CDR3 extends over 14 amino acids. Germline V CDR1 and CDR2: SGDLS, YYNGEE. The CDR3 DNA reads TGTGCCAGCAGCCTAAGGTACAGGGCGTGGGAGCAGTACTTC. Its translation is CASSLRYRAWEQYF.

This clone was observed a few times. This rearrangement joins TRBV7-3 to TRBJ2-7; D is unresolved. The CDR3 is 14 amino acids. Trimming cost V 1 base and J 3 bases, with 10 bases left between them. In germline, CDR1 is SGHTA, CDR2 FQGTGA. The CDR3 DNA reads as TGTGCCAGCAGCTTAAGCCCAGGCAGCTACGAGCAGTACTTC. It specifies CASSLSPGSYEQYF. The whole variable domain, filled in from reference TRBV7-3 and TRBJ2-7, reads GAGVSQTPSNKVTEKGKYVELRCDPISGHTALYWYRQSLGQGPEFLIYFQGTGAADDSGLPNDRFFAVRPEGSVSTLKIQRTERGDSAVYLCASSLSPGSYEQYFGPGTRLTVT.

V and J are TRBV10-3 and TRBJ1-4, with D possibly TRBD1 on 5 matching bases. The germline CDR1 and CDR2 sequences are ENHRY and SYGVKD. The V and J ends lost 4 bases and 12 bases respectively, with 12 bases between them. This CDR3 is 12 amino acids long. CDR3 DNA sequence: TGTGCCATCAGTGTTCACAGGTCCCAACTGTTTTTT. This translates into CAISVHRSQLFF.

The V and J genes are TRBV5-1 and TRBJ2-1, with 10 positions matching TRBD2. Losses at the gene ends were 0 bases for V and 7 bases for J; bases not matched to a gene: 10. CDR1 SGHRS and CDR2 YFSETQ come from the germline V gene. This CDR3 comprises 17 residues. The CDR3 reads CASSLGISSGSYNEQFF. For the CDR3, the DNA is TGCGCCAGCAGCTTGGGGATATCTAGCGGGAGTTATAATGAGCAGTTCTTC.

The chain employs TRBV5-6 and TRBJ1-5; no firm D call. Trimming shortened V by 0 bases and J by 3 bases, and 7 bases separated the two germline ends. CDR3 size: 14 residues. CDR1 and CDR2 from the germline V gene are SGHDT and YYEEEE. The DNA for the CDR3 is TGTGCCAGCAGCTTGGGGCAGGACAATCAGCCCCAGCATTTT. Its protein product is CASSLGQDNQPQHF. Full variable domain (missing parts from reference TRBV5-6 and TRBJ1-5): DAGVTQSPTHLIKTRGQQVTLRCSPKSGHDTVSWYQQALGQGPQFIFQYYEEEERQRGNFPDRFSGHQFPNYSSELNVNALLLGDSALYLCASSLGQDNQPQHFGDGTRLSIL.

The V and J genes are TRBV2 and TRBJ1-4; D is undetermined. Between the trimmed V and J ends, which lost 5 bases and 7 bases, there was a span of 14 bases. Germline lookup yields CDR1 SNHLY and CDR2 FYNNEI. This CDR3 has 14 amino acids. The CDR3 loop is CASSFDGFREKLFF. CDR3 sequence (DNA): TGTGCCAGCAGTTTCGACGGCTTTCGTGAAAAACTGTTTTTT.

The rearrangement links TRBV27 to TRBJ2-3; 8 nucleotides line up with TRBD1. Losses at the gene ends were 6 bases for V and 4 bases for J; bases not matched to a gene: 9. Germline lookup yields CDR1 MNHEY and CDR2 SMNVEV (reference sequence). There are 15 residues in the CDR3. The CDR3 sequence: CASSTRGTGPDTQYF. The CDR3 DNA reads as TGTGCCAGCAGCACCCGGGGGACAGGACCAGATACGCAGTATTTT.

This clone was counted only a few times. The rearrangement joins TRBV5-4 to TRBJ2-3, with 10 bases fitting TRBD2. V was clipped by 4 bases and J by 1 base; unmatched bases: 9. CDR1 SGHNT and CDR2 YYREEE come from the germline V gene (reference sequence). The CDR3 consists of 17 residues. For the CDR3, the DNA is TGTGCCAGCAGCGCGTCAACTAGCGGGGTGGGCACAGATACGCAGTATTTT. Its translation is CASSASTSGVGTDTQYF.

This clone was counted ten times or more. The chain combines TRBV29-1 with TRBJ2-5; D call uncertain. The V gene lost 7 bases and the J gene lost 1 base, with 10 bases spanning the gap. The CDR3 runs to 12 residues. Looked up from germline, CDR1 is SQVTM and CDR2 is ANQGSEA. In DNA, the CDR3 is TGCAGCGCCCTCCGGGCCCAAGAGACCCAGTACTTC. This encodes CSALRAQETQYF.

This clone was counted a few times. This chain joins TRBV28 and TRBJ2-1, with 10 bases fitting TRBD2. Germline values: CDR1 MDHEN, CDR2 SYDVKM. Germline trimming cut 6 bases from V and 2 bases from J; bases unmatched to any gene: 7. The CDR3 has 16 amino acids. The CDR3 DNA follows: TGTGCCAGCAGCCCCCGACTAGCGGGTACCTACAATGAGCAGTTCTTC. Translation gives CASSPRLAGTYNEQFF.

This clone came up a few times. V usage is TRBV9 and J usage is TRBJ1-2; maybe TRBD1 (5 bases). This CDR3 contains 14 residues. Deletions cut 1 base from V and 3 bases from J, with 10 bases between. The germline gives CDR1 SGDLS, CDR2 YYNGEE. The CDR3 region has the DNA TGTGCCAGCAGCGTAAGTAAGGGACACTATGGCTACACCTTC. Protein: CASSVSKGHYGYTF.

This chain joins TRBV5-1 and TRBJ2-3; D call uncertain. V was trimmed by 0 bases and J by 4 bases, leaving 9 bases between them. CDR1 and CDR2 (germline): SGHRS, YFSETQ. The CDR3 spans 14 residues. Here the CDR3 reads CASSLELSADTQYF. The CDR3 nucleotides read TGCGCCAGCAGCTTGGAACTTTCCGCAGATACGCAGTATTTT.

In its sample, this clone was seen a few times. The V and J genes are TRBV25-1 and TRBJ1-2; the D gene is possibly TRBD1 (5 bases). The CDR3 contains 14 residues. V shed 6 bases and J shed 4 bases, with 15 bases lying between them. Germline CDR1 MGHDK, CDR2 SYGVNS. CDR3 residues: CASSSKGGAYGYTF. The CDR3 DNA reads as TGTGCCAGCAGCAGTAAAGGAGGGGCCTATGGCTACACCTTC.

CDR3 DNA: TGTGCCAGTAGTATGGGCAGGGGTAGCTACACCTTC. Its translation is CASSMGRGSYTF. The chain has TRBV19 and TRBJ1-2, with D tentatively TRBD1 (6 bases). V was clipped by 3 bases and J by 9 bases, with 11 bases between them. CDR1 is LNHDA and CDR2 is SQIVND in the germline V gene (reference sequence). CDR3 length: 12 amino acids.

The table lists this clone with a few counts. The chain is built from TRBV5-1 and TRBJ1-4; possibly TRBD1 for D (5 bases). There are 15 residues in the CDR3. V was pared by 3 bases and J by 7 bases, with 16 bases between. Germline V gene lookup returns CDR1 SGHRS and CDR2 YFSETQ. The CDR3 DNA is TGCGCCAGCAGCTCGAACGGCCAGGGCGGTGAAAAACTGTTTTTT. Amino acid sequence: CASSSNGQGGEKLFF.

This chain uses TRBV29-1 with TRBJ1-1; 7 bases line up with TRBD1. J was trimmed by 6 bases and V by 5 bases; bases with no gene match: 6. The CDR3 consists of 12 residues. Germline V gene data show CDR1 as SQVTM and CDR2 as ANQGSEA. CDR3 sequence reads: CSVSGGISEAFF. The DNA for the CDR3 is TGCAGCGTTTCAGGGGGAATCTCTGAAGCTTTCTTT.

In this sample, this clone turned up a few times. This chain links TRBV5-4 with TRBJ1-5; 7 bases are shared with TRBD1. The CDR3 totals 15 residues. The J segment lost 7 bases and the V segment lost 0 bases, leaving 7 bases of the junction unmatched. Germline assignment: CDR1 SGHNT and CDR2 YYREEE (reference sequence). The CDR3, as DNA: TGTGCCAGCAGCTTGGACAGGGGAGAATACCAGCCCCAGCATTTT. It yields the protein CASSLDRGEYQPQHF.

This clone was found a few times. The chain is built from TRBV2 and TRBJ2-7; D gene unclear. V lost 5 bases and J lost 4, with 6 bases in between. Germline V lookup: CDR1 SNHLY, CDR2 FYNNEI. The CDR3 loop spans 11 amino acids. In nucleotides, the CDR3 is TGTGCCAGCAGTTTAGAGTACGAGCAGTACTTC. The encoded protein is CASSLEYEQYF.